The 18 T cell receptor beta chains listed next were all sequenced from one sample in a study of T cell changes during pregnancy in multiple sclerosis. Libraries were prepared by immunoSEQ multiplex PCR; TCRdb keeps only in-frame clonotypes and omits some of them. Among tens of thousands of clones listed, 92% were seen once. Source: CD4+ T cells from peripheral blood mononuclear cells, taken after pregnancy. These receptors were taken from a female donor in good health, enrolled as a control in a pregnancy study.

The chain couples TRBV6-5 to TRBJ1-4, with D maybe TRBD1 (6 bases). This CDR3 is built from 15 residues. V lost 5 bases, J lost 8 bases, and 18 bases lay in between. Germline loops: CDR1 MNHEY, CDR2 SVGAGI. CDR3 in amino acids: CASSPGTSRAEKLFF. For the CDR3, the DNA is TGTGCCAGCAGTCCGGGGACATCCCGCGCCGAAAAACTGTTTTTT.

CDR3 region: CASSVATMAETQYF. The DNA of the CDR3 is TGTGCCAGCAGCGTGGCTACTATGGCGGAGACCCAGTACTTC. The chain is built from TRBV9 and TRBJ2-5; the D is unclear. V was clipped by 2 bases and J by 5 bases, with 13 bases between them. Germline CDR1 is SGDLS and CDR2 is YYNGEE. The CDR3 runs 14 residues.

The gene calls are TRBV27 and TRBJ2-3, with 10 bases identical to TRBD1. The CDR3 length is 14 residues. Germline V gene lookup returns CDR1 MNHEY and CDR2 SMNVEV (reference sequence). V shed 6 bases and J 6 bases; nucleotides not matched to a gene: 6. The CDR3 DNA reads as TGTGCCAGCAGCTCGGACAGGGGGTGGGATACGCAGTATTTT. Residues: CASSSDRGWDTQYF.

The chain links TRBV18 to TRBJ1-4, with 7 bases lining up with TRBD1. CDR1 is KGHSH, CDR2 LQKENI, per germline. The V gene end was trimmed by 1 base and the J gene end by 10 bases; junction bases not matched to a gene: 9. The CDR3 spans 15 residues. This chain's CDR3 is CASSPLEGAKGKLFF. The DNA for the CDR3 is TGTGCCAGCTCACCACTCGAGGGGGCTAAAGGAAAACTGTTTTTT.

The chain uses TRBV15 and TRBJ1-5; D unresolved. In germline, CDR1 is LNHNV, CDR2 YYDKDF (reference sequence). The CDR3 contains 12 residues. V lost 0 bases to trimming and J lost 11 bases, with 8 bases between them. CDR3 loop: CATSRDTGTQHF. The CDR3 nucleotides read TGTGCCACCAGCAGAGATACGGGGACCCAGCATTTT. The full variable domain, its missing parts supplied by reference TRBV15 and TRBJ1-5, is DAMVIQNPRYQVTQFGKPVTLSCSQTLNHNVMYWYQQKSSQAPKLLFHYYDKDFNNEADTPDNFQSRRPNTSFCFLDIRSPGLGDTAMYLCATSRDTGTQHFGDGTRLSIL.

The V gene is TRBV5-1, the J gene TRBJ1-2; D is possibly TRBD1 (5 bases). The V and J ends lost 4 bases and 5 bases respectively, with 15 bases between them. The CDR3 covers 14 residues. Germline loops: CDR1 SGHRS, CDR2 YFSETQ. The CDR3 bases are TGCGCCAGCAGCCCCGGGACGGCGGGGTATGGCTACACCTTC. It codes for CASSPGTAGYGYTF.

The chain uses TRBV15 and TRBJ1-4; D uncertain. Germline lookup yields CDR1 LNHNV and CDR2 YYDKDF (reference sequence). CDR3 length: 13 residues. Trimming removed 4 bases from V and 8 bases from J, with 11 bases in between. DNA for the CDR3: TGTGCCACCAGCACTAGCCCGAAGGAAAAACTGTTTTTT. Protein product: CATSTSPKEKLFF.

The V gene is TRBV5-1, the J gene TRBJ2-1; D is perhaps TRBD1 (6 bases). The V end was cut by 2 bases, the J end by 7 bases, with 10 bases between. The CDR3 contains 13 residues. Germline V gives CDR1 SGHRS, CDR2 YFSETQ. The CDR3 bases are TGCGCCAGCAGCTTTATAAGGGGGAATGAGCAGTTCTTC. This sequence encodes CASSFIRGNEQFF.

The V and J genes are TRBV5-6 and TRBJ2-3; 7 nucleotides match TRBD2. Trimming at V came to 3 bases and at J to 6 bases, leaving 10 bases not matched to a gene. Germline lookup yields CDR1 SGHDT and CDR2 YYEEEE. The CDR3 contains 15 residues. This chain's CDR3 is CASSSGLADGDTQYF. The CDR3 DNA follows: TGTGCCAGCAGCTCTGGCCTAGCGGACGGGGATACGCAGTATTTT.

Note on this clone: A read error may produce the germline difference seen at one junction end. J is TRBJ2-1 and V is TRBV4-3; TRBD2 matches 12 bases. The CDR3 runs 13 residues. Germline lookup yields CDR1 LGHNA and CDR2 YSLEER. The CDR3 sequence is CASSPDRLAGVVF. The CDR3, as DNA: TGCGCCAGCAGCCCCGATCGACTAGCGGGGGTGGTCTTC.

Here the CDR3 DNA reads TGTGCCAGCATCGGGACAATGAACACTGAAGCTTTCTTT. It is translated as CASIGTMNTEAFF. The chain employs TRBV25-1 and TRBJ1-1, with TRBD1 as a possible D gene (6 bases). Trimming left V 7 bases short and J 0 bases short, with 9 bases between. Looked up from germline, CDR1 is MGHDK and CDR2 is SYGVNS. This CDR3 region has 13 residues.

The genes are TRBV19 and TRBJ1-1, with D perhaps TRBD1 (5 bases). The CDR3 loop spans 13 amino acids. Germline V gene data show CDR1 as LNHDA and CDR2 as SQIVND (reference sequence). V was trimmed by 5 bases and J by 4 bases, leaving 11 bases between them. The CDR3 sequence: CASSRDFLTEAFF. The DNA of the CDR3 is TGTGCCAGTAGTCGGGACTTTCTCACTGAAGCTTTCTTT.

Only a few counts were recorded for this clone. The gene calls are TRBV28 and TRBJ1-2; 7 bases are a match to TRBD1. This CDR3 contains 15 residues. Germline CDR1 MDHEN, CDR2 SYDVKM. With V trimmed by 6 bases and J by 0 bases, 7 bases remained unmatched. CDR3 region: CASSPGGTANYGYTF. In DNA, the CDR3 is TGTGCCAGCAGCCCGGGGGGGACAGCTAACTATGGCTACACCTTC.

The J gene is TRBJ1-1, the V gene TRBV7-9; D unresolved. Between the trimmed V and J ends, which lost 2 bases and 3 bases, there was a span of 7 bases. The CDR3 covers 13 residues. Germline assignment: CDR1 SEHNR and CDR2 FQNEAQ (reference sequence). The CDR3 region is CASSLSSDTEAFF. The CDR3 DNA reads TGTGCCAGCAGCTTATCCAGTGACACTGAAGCTTTCTTT.

The gene calls are TRBV15 and TRBJ2-3; D may be TRBD2 (6 bases). CDR3 length: 15 residues. The germline CDR1 and CDR2 sequences are LNHNV and YYDKDF (reference sequence). Trimming removed 3 bases from V and 4 bases from J, with 14 bases in between. Written as DNA, the CDR3 is TGTGCCACCAGCAGTCCGGGGCGGGGTCCAGATACGCAGTATTTT. Encoded protein: CATSSPGRGPDTQYF.

The CDR3 sequence is CASSFFGTAGNTIYF. DNA of the CDR3: TGTGCCAGCAGCTTCTTCGGGACAGCTGGAAACACCATATATTTT. The chain has TRBV5-6 and TRBJ1-3; TRBD1 matches at 7 bases. The V gene's germline CDR1 is SGHDT and CDR2 YYEEEE. This CDR3 region has 15 residues. V trimming: 2 bases; J trimming: 2 bases; junction bases outside the gene matches: 4.

The rearrangement uses TRBV4-3 and TRBJ1-2; D is perhaps TRBD1 (5 bases). CDR3 length: 13 amino acids. Deletions cut 4 bases from V and 4 bases from J, with 10 bases between. Germline V gene sequence: CDR1 LGHNA, CDR2 YSLEER. CDR3 in amino acids: CASSRDSFYGYTF. The CDR3 bases are TGCGCCAGCAGCCGAGACAGTTTCTATGGCTACACCTTC.

The chain joins TRBV30 to TRBJ2-3, with 8 bases that match TRBD2. Germline V gene data show CDR1 as GTSNPN and CDR2 as SVGIG (reference sequence). This CDR3 is 14 amino acids long. After removal of 3 bases from V and 5 bases from J, the junction contained 7 bases not matched to a gene. The CDR3 DNA is TGTGCCTGGAGAACCAGCGGGGGAAAAGATACGCAGTATTTT. Amino acids: CAWRTSGGKDTQYF.